The clone carrying this TCR beta chain was counted a few times. Antigen unknown. The data were obtained in a study of T cell repertoires in cytomegalovirus infection. Overall study context: Indications of both CMV infection and matching HLA type were provided by public TCR beta signatures.

TCRdb reprocessed the reads with MiXCR, giving one entry per CDR3 protein. The sample has 350,000 to 550,000 distinct CDR3 sequences, approximately 32% seen once. Whole-study results and caveats: Clonotypes of TCR beta that were HLA-C-restricted and CMV-specific dominated the ex vivo response. CMV carriers having the relevant HLA were flagged by cumulative public TCR beta family frequency.

V lost 0 bases and J 8 bases, leaving 7 bases between the germline ends. The CDR3 has 13 residues. Germline lookup yields CDR1 ENHRY and CDR2 SYGVKD. The sequenced material came from PBMCs. The chain links TRBV10-3 to TRBJ1-4, with D unclear. The clonotype comes from a human donor in good health (CMV status not recorded). Some clones in this sample may be carry-over from other donors' samples. This CDR3 reads CAISESTSEKLFF. In DNA form, the CDR3 reads TGTGCCATCAGTGAGTCTACTTCAGAAAAACTGTTTTTT.